This section outlines one TCR beta chain sequence together with its context. Its cognate antigen is unknown. Within the sample, other DNA sequences also encode this same CDR3. Germline CDR1 and CDR2: SGHTA and FQGNSA. J was trimmed by 1 base and V by 5 bases; bases with no gene match: 6. CDR3 length: 15 residues. These data originate in a study of Tregs in tolerant kidney transplant recipients. Study context: Recipients received nonmyeloablative bone marrow transplants from related graft donors, with transient mixed chimerism. Broader study findings: Nucleotide sequences could not be compared across some patients' samples due to primer changes. Tregs expanded with activated donor B cells seemed most donor-specific. In tolerant patients, donor-specific Tregs outgrew total Tregs, suggesting antigen-driven expansion.

Clones were read by immunoSEQ multiplex PCR, and TCRdb kept only the in-frame ones, dropping some. Of 85,000 to 100,000 clones in the sample, 80% to 95% were seen once. This receptor was obtained from a human donor who received a combined kidney and bone marrow transplant. Sequencing used CD4+ T cells from blood, obtained before the transplant. The chain joins TRBV7-2 to TRBJ2-7, with 9 bases that match TRBD2. This CDR3 is CASSLVSGGSYEQYF. CDR3 bases: TGTGCCAGCAGCCTAGTTAGCGGGGGTTCCTACGAGCAGTACTTC.